This is a list of T cell receptor beta chains from one sample in a study of blood T cell repertoires in COVID-19. Generated by immunoSEQ multiplex PCR, the TCRdb table keeps only in-frame clones and is missing some. The sample consists of about 180,000 clones, 83% of them appearing once. The sample taken for sequencing was peripheral blood. The receptors originated from a human donor in a cohort sampled during active COVID-19. The CDR3 runs from the conserved cysteine through the conserved F or W. A D gene is named only where the DNA matches it firmly. Clone size is not always given. Where it is, it says once, few, many or a class for expanded clones.

CDR3 DNA: TGTGCCAGCAGTGAAAGCGGGAGCTCAGATACGCAGTATTTT
CDR3 protein: CASSESGSSDTQYF
clone size: -
V gene: TRBV6-1
J gene: TRBJ2-3
D gene: TRBD2

CDR3 DNA: TGTGCCAGCAGTCTCCCGGGGCAGCCCCAGCATTTT
CDR3 protein: CASSLPGQPQHF
clone size: few
V gene: TRBV28
J gene: TRBJ1-5
D gene: -

CDR3 DNA: TGTGCCAGCAGCCAAGACAGGGCCTACGAGCAGTACTTC
CDR3 protein: CASSQDRAYEQYF
clone size: -
V gene: TRBV3-1/TRBV3-2
J gene: TRBJ2-7
D gene: -

CDR3 DNA: TGTGCCAGTGCAGAGGGCTCTGGGGCCAACGTCCTGACTTTC
CDR3 protein: CASAEGSGANVLTF
clone size: -
V gene: TRBV19
J gene: TRBJ2-6
D gene: -

CDR3 DNA: TGTGCCAGCAGTATTACAGGGGTAAAGGCCTACGAGCAGTACTTC
CDR3 protein: CASSITGVKAYEQYF
clone size: -
V gene: TRBV6-5
J gene: TRBJ2-7
D gene: TRBD1

CDR3 DNA: TGCAGTGCTCTAGGGGCCTACGAGCAGTACTTC
CDR3 protein: CSALGAYEQYF
clone size: -
V gene: TRBV20-1
J gene: TRBJ2-7
D gene: -

CDR3 DNA: TGTGCCAGTAGTCTCGGACAGGGATCGGGTCAGCCCCAGCATTTT
CDR3 protein: CASSLGQGSGQPQHF
clone size: -
V gene: TRBV19
J gene: TRBJ1-5
D gene: TRBD1

CDR3 DNA: TGTGCCAGCAGCTTACGGGACACCCGCAGGGTCGGTGGCTACACCTTC
CDR3 protein: CASSLRDTRRVGGYTF
clone size: -
V gene: TRBV13
J gene: TRBJ1-2
D gene: -

CDR3 DNA: TGTGCCAGCAGTTCATACGGGACAGGGCTTGCCTATGGCTACACCTTC
CDR3 protein: CASSSYGTGLAYGYTF
clone size: -
V gene: TRBV28
J gene: TRBJ1-2
D gene: TRBD1

CDR3 DNA: TGTGCCAGCAGCTTCTTCAGCTACGAGCAGTACTTC
CDR3 protein: CASSFFSYEQYF
clone size: -
V gene: TRBV11-2
J gene: TRBJ2-7
D gene: -

CDR3 DNA: TGTGCCATCGGGGCGGGAGACACCTACGAGCAGTACTTC
CDR3 protein: CAIGAGDTYEQYF
clone size: -
V gene: TRBV10-3
J gene: TRBJ2-7
D gene: TRBD2

CDR3 DNA: TGTGCCAGCAGTTCGGGGCAGGGGGCACGGCCCCAGCATTTT
CDR3 protein: CASSSGQGARPQHF
clone size: -
V gene: TRBV7-9
J gene: TRBJ1-5
D gene: TRBD1

CDR3 DNA: TGTGCCAGCAGCGAGGGGGACAGACTAGCCTACAATGAGCAGTTCTTC
CDR3 protein: CASSEGDRLAYNEQFF
clone size: -
V gene: TRBV9
J gene: TRBJ2-1
D gene: -

CDR3 DNA: TGCGCCAGCGGCACCGGGACAGGGGACGAGCAGTACTTC
CDR3 protein: CASGTGTGDEQYF
clone size: -
V gene: TRBV5-1
J gene: TRBJ2-7
D gene: TRBD1

CDR3 DNA: TGTGCCAGTACCCATTGGCAGGCCCCCAATTCACCCCTCCACTTT
CDR3 protein: CASTHWQAPNSPLHF
clone size: -
V gene: TRBV19
J gene: TRBJ1-6
D gene: -

CDR3 DNA: TGTGCCAGTAACGACAGGGCCGACGAGCAGTACTTC
CDR3 protein: CASNDRADEQYF
clone size: -
V gene: TRBV19
J gene: TRBJ2-7
D gene: TRBD1

CDR3 DNA: TGTGCCAGCAGCCTCGGGGTAGCGGGAGGCGAGCAGTACTTC
CDR3 protein: CASSLGVAGGEQYF
clone size: once
V gene: TRBV5-4
J gene: TRBJ2-7
D gene: TRBD2

CDR3 DNA: TGTGCCAGCAGTAACAGGGGCACTGAAGCTTTCTTT
CDR3 protein: CASSNRGTEAFF
clone size: few
V gene: TRBV7-9
J gene: TRBJ1-1
D gene: TRBD1

CDR3 DNA: TGTGCCAGCAGCCAAGCCCCAAATTCACCCCTCCACTTT
CDR3 protein: CASSQAPNSPLHF
clone size: few
V gene: TRBV4-2
J gene: TRBJ1-6
D gene: -

CDR3 DNA: TGTGCCAGCAGCTATAACTACGAGCAGTACTTC
CDR3 protein: CASSYNYEQYF
clone size: -
V gene: TRBV7-8
J gene: TRBJ2-7
D gene: -

CDR3 DNA: TGTGCCAGCAGTTTGTTTGGACAGGGCTCCTACAATGAGCAGTTCTTC
CDR3 protein: CASSLFGQGSYNEQFF
clone size: -
V gene: TRBV27
J gene: TRBJ2-1
D gene: TRBD1

CDR3 DNA: TGCGCCAGCAGCTTGCGCTGGGGAGCTAACTATGGCTACACCTTC
CDR3 protein: CASSLRWGANYGYTF
clone size: once
V gene: TRBV5-1
J gene: TRBJ1-2
D gene: -

CDR3 DNA: TGTGCCAGCAGCGTAGGAGTACAGGGGTTCGGGGAGCTGTTTTTT
CDR3 protein: CASSVGVQGFGELFF
clone size: -
V gene: TRBV9
J gene: TRBJ2-2
D gene: TRBD1

CDR3 DNA: TGTGCCAGCAGTTTTCTCGAAGGGGCTGAAGCTTTCTTT
CDR3 protein: CASSFLEGAEAFF
clone size: -
V gene: TRBV27
J gene: TRBJ1-1
D gene: -

CDR3 DNA: TGTGCCAGTAGTATGGCCGGGGGGAGTGGCTACACCTTC
CDR3 protein: CASSMAGGSGYTF
clone size: -
V gene: TRBV19
J gene: TRBJ1-2
D gene: -

CDR3 DNA: TGTGCCAGCAGTGGGTGGACAGGGGGATCGAATCAGCCCCAGCATTTT
CDR3 protein: CASSGWTGGSNQPQHF
clone size: -
V gene: TRBV6-2/TRBV6-3
J gene: TRBJ1-5
D gene: TRBD1

CDR3 DNA: TGTGCCAGCTCACCATTTGGCGGGAGGGATTTTGAGCAGTACTTC
CDR3 protein: CASSPFGGRDFEQYF
clone size: -
V gene: TRBV18
J gene: TRBJ2-7
D gene: TRBD2

CDR3 DNA: TGTGCCAGCAGCTCGGTGCACTACGAGCAGTACTTC
CDR3 protein: CASSSVHYEQYF
clone size: -
V gene: TRBV12-3/TRBV12-4
J gene: TRBJ2-7
D gene: -

CDR3 DNA: TGTGCCAGCAGCCAAGACAGCTCTGGGGCCAACGTCCTGACTTTC
CDR3 protein: CASSQDSSGANVLTF
clone size: -
V gene: TRBV4-2
J gene: TRBJ2-6
D gene: -

CDR3 DNA: TGCGCCAGCAGCTTGCCTAGCGGGAGTTCCTACGAGCAGTACTTC
CDR3 protein: CASSLPSGSSYEQYF
clone size: -
V gene: TRBV5-1
J gene: TRBJ2-7
D gene: TRBD2

CDR3 DNA: TGTGCCAGCAGCGTAGCTATGACAGGGGGGCACGAGCAGTACTTC
CDR3 protein: CASSVAMTGGHEQYF
clone size: -
V gene: TRBV9
J gene: TRBJ2-7
D gene: TRBD1

CDR3 DNA: TGCGCCAGCAGTGGCAACAGGGTCGCCGGGGAGCTGTTTTTT
CDR3 protein: CASSGNRVAGELFF
clone size: -
V gene: TRBV10-1
J gene: TRBJ2-2
D gene: -

CDR3 DNA: TGTGCCAGCTCACCACTCCGCGGAGGGCAGTACTTC
CDR3 protein: CASSPLRGGQYF
clone size: few
V gene: TRBV18
J gene: TRBJ2-7
D gene: -

CDR3 DNA: TGTGCCAGTAGTATAGTTTCCAGCTCTGGAAACACCATATATTTT
CDR3 protein: CASSIVSSSGNTIYF
clone size: -
V gene: TRBV19
J gene: TRBJ1-3
D gene: -

CDR3 DNA: TGTGCCAGCAGCAAGGGACAGGACAATCAGCCCCAGCATTTT
CDR3 protein: CASSKGQDNQPQHF
clone size: -
V gene: TRBV6-2/TRBV6-3
J gene: TRBJ1-5
D gene: TRBD1

CDR3 DNA: TGTGCCAGCAGCCGAGGGGGGGCAGATACCGGGGAGCTGTTTTTT
CDR3 protein: CASSRGGADTGELFF
clone size: -
V gene: TRBV4-2
J gene: TRBJ2-2
D gene: -

CDR3 DNA: TGTGCTTCAAAACAGGGGGAGGACTATGGCTACACCTTC
CDR3 protein: CASKQGEDYGYTF
clone size: -
V gene: TRBV6-5
J gene: TRBJ1-2
D gene: TRBD1

CDR3 DNA: TGTGCCAGCGGAGGACAGGGGCTGCACAATGAGCAGTTCTTC
CDR3 protein: CASGGQGLHNEQFF
clone size: once
V gene: TRBV7-9
J gene: TRBJ2-1
D gene: TRBD1

CDR3 DNA: TGCGCCAGCAGGGTTTCACTAACCTACGAGCAGTACTTC
CDR3 protein: CASRVSLTYEQYF
clone size: few
V gene: TRBV5-1
J gene: TRBJ2-7
D gene: -

CDR3 DNA: TGCGCCAGCAGCCAGGACAGGGGGCAGGAAAAACTGTTTTTT
CDR3 protein: CASSQDRGQEKLFF
clone size: few
V gene: TRBV4-1
J gene: TRBJ1-4
D gene: TRBD1

CDR3 DNA: TGCGCCAGCAGCCAAGGAGGGGCGGGGAATTCACCCCTCCACTTT
CDR3 protein: CASSQGGAGNSPLHF
clone size: -
V gene: TRBV4-1
J gene: TRBJ1-6
D gene: -

CDR3 DNA: TGTGCCAGCAGCCAATTGACAGGGAACACTGAAGCTTTCTTT
CDR3 protein: CASSQLTGNTEAFF
clone size: -
V gene: TRBV7-9
J gene: TRBJ1-1
D gene: -

CDR3 DNA: TGTGCCAGCAGCCATCGGACAGCCTACAATGAGCAGTTCTTC
CDR3 protein: CASSHRTAYNEQFF
clone size: -
V gene: TRBV3-1/TRBV3-2
J gene: TRBJ2-1
D gene: -

CDR3 DNA: TGTGCCAGCAGTTTATCGGCGGAAGGACTCACAGATACGCAGTATTTT
CDR3 protein: CASSLSAEGLTDTQYF
clone size: -
V gene: TRBV27
J gene: TRBJ2-3
D gene: -

CDR3 DNA: TGTGCCAGCAGCCAAGTCCGGAGCTCCTACAATGAGCAGTTCTTC
CDR3 protein: CASSQVRSSYNEQFF
clone size: -
V gene: TRBV14
J gene: TRBJ2-1
D gene: -

CDR3 DNA: TGTGCCAGCTCACCAGCTCCGGGACAGGGAACCGAGCAGTACTTC
CDR3 protein: CASSPAPGQGTEQYF
clone size: -
V gene: TRBV18
J gene: TRBJ2-7
D gene: TRBD1

CDR3 DNA: TGTGCCAGCAGCTTCGAAGGGGTGGGCACCATATATTTT
CDR3 protein: CASSFEGVGTIYF
clone size: once
V gene: TRBV3-1/TRBV3-2
J gene: TRBJ1-3
D gene: -

CDR3 DNA: TGTGCCAGCAGTTTTCGAGACAGGTACAATCAGCCCCAGCATTTT
CDR3 protein: CASSFRDRYNQPQHF
clone size: -
V gene: TRBV2
J gene: TRBJ1-5
D gene: -